This T cell receptor (beta chain) stems from a study of PD-1 blockade in classical Hodgkin lymphoma (dated by TCRdb to between 2020 and 2021). Notes on the research overall: Nivolumab dosing was 3 mg/kg intravenously every 2 weeks, continuing until either disease progression or unacceptable toxicity. The study used CyTOF and TCR beta sequencing to define a peripheral blood immune signature of response to PD-1 blockade in classical Hodgkin lymphoma. What the research found in general, with its limitations: The study was restricted to a single clinical trial cohort, and the causes of repertoire differences, possibly disease activity or prior therapy, were left undefined. CD4+ but not CD8+ TCR diversity rose significantly by C4D1 (p=0.0027 vs p=0.16), most apparent in complete responders (p=0.02). Trial patients with a complete response had baseline diversity similar to that of newly diagnosed patients, while partial responders and progressors had significantly lower diversity. Newly diagnosed patients were reported to have lower baseline TCR diversity than healthy donors, and relapsed/refractory patients were reported to have lower baseline TCR diversity still. Lower diversity was observed in patients in whom nivolumab was started less than 1 year after ASCT, and these patients were excluded from later analyses so that confounding by immune reconstitution would be avoided.

In this sample, this clone turned up once. Its antigen target is currently unknown. The input lacks base qualities; no much larger clone sits a single base away. The germline V gene gives CDR1 as SGHVS and CDR2 as FQNEAQ. V drops 5 bases and J drops 7 bases, leaving 19 bases in between. The CDR3 covers 15 residues, taking in both the cysteine and the phenylalanine. Only CDR3 DNA remains: 45 bases, in frame from the first base. The time point tag for this specimen amounts to: cycle 2 day 1 (C2D1) of nivolumab. Every trial patient had relapsed following autologous stem cell transplantation, and prior brentuximab vedotin exposure was what differed among cohorts A, B and C. The trial cohort included more than 55 patients with relapsed/refractory classical Hodgkin lymphoma, and each patient had a best overall response of complete response, partial response or progressive disease. Trial patients were treated with single-agent nivolumab in the multi-cohort phase II CheckMate 205 trial. An independent review committee assessed best overall response by applying the 2007 International Working Group response criteria. PBMCs from the trial were collected at three points: immediately before nivolumab initiation (C1D1), and during therapy at cycle 2 day 1 and cycle 4 day 1. After peripheral blood was drawn into 8 mL Vacutainer Cell Preparation Tubes, PBMCs were isolated by centrifugation and then cryopreserved.

Genomic DNA was extracted with the Qiagen DNeasy kit from unsorted PBMCs and from negatively selected CD4+ and CD8+ fractions. Amplification of TCR beta CDR3 regions was done by immunoSEQ multiplex PCR with primers that anneal to V and J segments. A synthetic immune receptor repertoire was used to minimize amplification bias, and any remaining bias was removed computationally after sequencing. The authors' analysis ran thus. Custom Python scripts were used to quantify repertoire diversity as the Shannon entropy index. Unsorted, CD4+ and CD8+ repertoires were examined separately, except in combined analyses, for which CD4+ and CD8+ sequences were merged in silico. Clonal expansion was defined as at least a 2-fold frequency increase after treatment relative to C1D1, with a pseudocount of 0.5 for undetected baseline clones. Clones with 0 or 1 copy at C1D1 were classified as singleton clones, and clones with 2 or more copies were classified as non-singleton clones. Clones expanded in unsorted samples were labelled as CD4+, CD8+ or unknown by matching protein sequences in sorted samples from the same patient. Diversity changes from C1D1 to C4D1 were tested in paired samples using Wilcoxon tests. Not all clones reach the TCRdb copy of this immuneACCESS table, which keeps in-frame sequences only. Checked studies attribute under half of the gap to unresolved V genes and leave the rest unexplained. V and J calls and clone size are those listed in that table; D and trimming were worked out from the DNA. Recorded for this sample are more than 85,000 clones; about 90% of them occurred a single time. Clones ranked in the top ten supply over 2% of the sample.

Material: peripheral blood mononuclear cells (PBMCs), obtained before the second cycle of nivolumab. This TCR was recovered from a human donor with classical Hodgkin lymphoma. The chain joins TRBV7-8 to TRBJ2-3; TRBD1 could be the D gene, as 5 bases match. For the CDR3, the sequence is CASSKTDQRPNTQYF. The bases read TGTGCCAGCAGCAAGACAGACCAAAGACCGAATACGCAGTATTTT.